The clone carrying this T cell receptor beta chain was seen ten or more times. TCRdb itself ran the 5' RACE reads through MiXCR, one entry per CDR3 protein. The top ten clones hold around 19% of a sample with fewer than 350,000 distinct CDR3 sequences, 3.5% to 4.5% of them seen once. The sample originates from a study of T cells after yellow fever vaccination. The CDR3 spans 13 residues. Between the trimmed V and J ends, which lost 2 bases and 4 bases, there was a span of 6 bases. CDR1 and CDR2 from the germline V gene are SGHDT and YYEEEE. The starting material was PBMCs, obtained 15 days after the yellow fever booster vaccination. V usage is TRBV5-6 and J usage is TRBJ1-4; D is possibly TRBD1 (5 bases). This TCR derives from a man in his late teens or twenties who received the YFV17D yellow fever vaccine. The CDR3 bases are TGTGCCAGCAGCTTTGGGGGTAATGAAAAACTGTTTTTT. This gives the protein CASSFGGNEKLFF.